Below are 7 T cell receptor beta chains sequenced from a single sample in a study of OX40 agonist ivuxolimab in advanced cancers. The library was obtained by the immunoSEQ multiplex PCR assay. TCRdb obtained this table from immuneACCESS and retained in-frame rearrangements with V and J assigned. These tables miss some clones; where compared with another copy, unresolved V genes account for less than half of the shortfall, and the remainder is unexplained. The sample records 55,000 to 65,000 clones, 70% to 90% of which are singletons. 0.3% to 0.45% of the sample goes to the ten largest clones. Sequencing was performed on CD4+ or CD8+ T cells sorted from blood, taken in a trial of the OX40 agonist ivuxolimab. These receptors originate from an adult with an advanced solid tumor such as melanoma, head and neck, liver or kidney cancer.

This clone has only one observation. The chain carries TRBV18 and TRBJ1-2; a possible D gene is TRBD1 (5 bases). Per germline, CDR1 KGHSH and CDR2 LQKENI. The V and J ends lost 1 base and 7 bases respectively, with 10 bases between them. This CDR3 contains 13 residues. The CDR3 nucleotides read TGTGCCAGCTCACCACAGGGAGGGGCTGGCTACACCTTC. Amino acids: CASSPQGGAGYTF.

This clone appeared a single time. V usage is TRBV7-2 and J usage is TRBJ1-6, with 7 bases lining up with TRBD1. Germline values: CDR1 SGHTA, CDR2 FQGNSA. J was trimmed by 6 bases and V by 4 bases; bases with no gene match: 6. The CDR3 consists of 15 residues. The CDR3 sequence is CASSSQGVSNSPLHF. The DNA for the CDR3 is TGTGCCAGCAGCTCCCAGGGGGTGAGTAATTCACCCCTCCACTTT.

This sequence joins TRBV10-3 and TRBJ1-5; D not resolved. Germline-derived CDR1 and CDR2 are ENHRY and SYGVKD. The V end was cut by 1 base, the J end by 3 bases, with 7 bases between. This CDR3 comprises 14 residues. The CDR3 nucleotides read TGTGCCATCAGTGAGTGGCAGAACAATCAGCCCCAGCATTTT. Encoded protein: CAISEWQNNQPQHF.

Here the CDR3 reads CASSSPGTTGNTIYF. CDR3 coding DNA: TGTGCCAGCAGCTCACCCGGGACAACTGGAAACACCATATATTTT. This sequence joins TRBV5-4 and TRBJ1-3; tentative D call: TRBD1 (6 bases). Germline CDR1 reads SGHNT; CDR2 reads YYREEE (reference sequence). The CDR3 extends over 15 amino acids. Trimming took off 3 bases at V and 2 bases at J, with 12 bases between the two ends.

The genes are TRBV4-2 and TRBJ1-4; weak D call: TRBD1 (6 bases). In germline, CDR1 is LGHNA, CDR2 YNFKEQ. The CDR3 is 16 amino acids. Trimming stripped 1 base from V and 5 bases from J, with 14 bases between. CDR3 protein: CASSQGRGTRNEKLFF. The DNA of the CDR3 is TGTGCCAGCAGCCAAGGCCGTGGGACACGGAATGAAAAACTGTTTTTT.

The gene calls are TRBV6-1 and TRBJ2-7; D call uncertain. CDR3 length: 13 residues. CDR1 MNHNS and CDR2 SASEGT come from the germline V gene. V lost 2 bases and J lost 4, with 9 bases in between. This chain's CDR3 is CASSESVRYEQYF. In DNA form, the CDR3 reads TGTGCCAGCAGTGAATCCGTAAGATACGAGCAGTACTTC.

The gene calls are TRBV6-1 and TRBJ1-2, with TRBD1 matching 7 bases. This CDR3 is 13 amino acids long. Per germline, CDR1 MNHNS and CDR2 SASEGT. V trimming: 5 bases; J trimming: 4 bases; junction bases outside the gene matches: 4. The CDR3 DNA reads as TGTGCCAGCAGTTCCGACAGGGTCTATGGCTACACCTTC. Translating gives CASSSDRVYGYTF.